Presented here are 5 T cell receptor beta chains from one specimen sequenced in a study of ipilimumab plus nivolumab after autologous stem cell transplantation. Measured with immunoSEQ multiplex PCR; TCRdb has only the in-frame clones, and not every one. The repertoire holds about 84,000 clones, over 80% seen once, with 2.2% in the top ten. The sequencing here drew on PBMCs, taken in a trial of ipilimumab plus nivolumab as post-transplant consolidation. All receptors come from a male donor with diffuse large B-cell lymphoma.

The chain is built from TRBV18 and TRBJ2-7; 9 bases line up with TRBD1. Germline V gives CDR1 KGHSH, CDR2 LQKENI. J was trimmed by 6 bases and V by 8 bases; bases with no gene match: 11. The CDR3 runs to 14 residues. The chain's CDR3 is CASTMDRGGGEQYF. CDR3 bases: TGTGCCAGCACCATGGACAGGGGAGGTGGCGAGCAGTACTTC.

This chain joins TRBV6-1 and TRBJ1-2, with a possible D match to TRBD1 (5 bases). Trimming removed 6 bases from V and 9 bases from J, with 17 bases in between. This CDR3 is 13 amino acids long. The germline V gene encodes CDR1 MNHNS and CDR2 SASEGT. This CDR3 reads CASRRDGGSRYTF. The CDR3 DNA is TGTGCCAGCAGACGAGACGGGGGGTCTCGCTACACCTTC.

As concerns this clone: At one of its ends the junction is not consistent with the germline gene, which may arise from a read error. The same CDR3 can be traced to other DNA sequences in this sample. The chain employs TRBV6-5 and TRBJ1-5; D is undetermined. Germline CDR1 reads MNHEY; CDR2 reads SVGAGI. The CDR3 is made up of 15 amino acids. The CDR3 DNA reads as TGTGCTAGCAATGACAAGTACGGGAGCAATCAGCCCCAGCATTTT. Amino acid sequence: CASNDKYGSNQPQHF.

The chain carries TRBV19 and TRBJ2-5; 12 bases align to TRBD2. CDR1 and CDR2 (germline): LNHDA, SQIVND (reference sequence). The CDR3 spans 15 residues. V trimming: 7 bases; J trimming: 4 bases; junction bases outside the gene matches: 7. The CDR3 DNA sequence: TGTGCCAGTACCACGACTAGCGGGGGTAGAGAGACCCAGTACTTC. Its translation: CASTTTSGGRETQYF.

Points on this clone: The same CDR3 can be traced to other DNA sequences in this sample. The gene calls are TRBV6-5 and TRBJ1-5; 7 nucleotides line up with TRBD1. This CDR3 region has 14 residues. Germline V gene sequence: CDR1 MNHEY, CDR2 SVGAGI. V was pared by 2 bases and J by 5 bases, with 3 bases of the junction left unmatched. CDR3 loop: CASSYRQGHQPQHF. CDR3 sequence (DNA): TGTGCCAGCAGTTACAGACAGGGCCATCAGCCCCAGCATTTT.